The TCR beta chain described here comes from a study of technical replicates of blood from a few donors (dated by TCRdb to the late 2010s). The germline V gene yields SGHTA for CDR1 and FQGNSA for CDR2. V is shortened by 6 bases, J by 6 bases, and the region joining them spans 15 bases. Including the terminal cysteine and phenylalanine, the CDR3 comprises 14 residues. The only DNA kept is the CDR3, 42 bases in frame from the first base. A remark on this clone: Its cognate antigen has yet to be identified. No quality values exist for individual bases; no much larger clone is one base distant.

Library generation was performed with the immunoSEQ multiplex PCR assay. Imported from immuneACCESS, the table was reduced by TCRdb to in-frame sequences with V and J called. These copies leave out some clones; in studies compared against another copy, an unresolved V gene accounts for under half, and the cause of the remainder is not known. For this sample the table gives roughly 72,000 clones, of which roughly 97% were detected only once. Of the sample, roughly 0.34% falls within the top ten clones. This sequence uses TRBV7-2 and TRBJ2-1; TRBD1 is perhaps the D gene, given 5 matching bases. The sequenced material came from T cells isolated from PBMCs. The clonotype originates from a human donor in good health. The base sequence is TGTGCCAGCAGTTTCGATTATAGGGGCAATGAGCAGTTCTTC. Translated, this gives CASSFDYRGNEQFF.